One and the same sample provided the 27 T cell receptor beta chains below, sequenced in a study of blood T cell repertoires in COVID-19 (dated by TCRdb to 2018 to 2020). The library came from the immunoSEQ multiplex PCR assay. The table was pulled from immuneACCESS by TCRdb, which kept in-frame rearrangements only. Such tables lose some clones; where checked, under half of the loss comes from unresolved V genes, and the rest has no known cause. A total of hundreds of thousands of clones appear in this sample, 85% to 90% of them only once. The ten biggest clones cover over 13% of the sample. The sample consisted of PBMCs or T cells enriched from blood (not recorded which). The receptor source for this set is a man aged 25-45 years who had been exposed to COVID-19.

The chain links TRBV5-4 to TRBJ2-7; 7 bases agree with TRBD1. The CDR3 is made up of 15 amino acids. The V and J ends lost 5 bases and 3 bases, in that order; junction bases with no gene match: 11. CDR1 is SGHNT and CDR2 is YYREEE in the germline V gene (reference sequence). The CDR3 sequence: CASSFAETGYYEQYF. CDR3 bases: TGTGCCAGCAGTTTCGCAGAGACAGGGTACTACGAGCAGTACTTC.

CDR3 DNA sequence: TGTGCCACCACCATGAAAGGGACTAGCGCTCTGAGGGAGACCCAGTACTTC. Amino acids: CATTMKGTSALRETQYF. This chain connects TRBV15 to TRBJ2-5, with 10 bases aligning to TRBD2. Trimming took 7 bases from V and 5 from J; bases not matched to a gene: 16. The V gene's germline CDR1 is LNHNV and CDR2 YYDKDF (reference sequence). The CDR3 has 17 amino acids.

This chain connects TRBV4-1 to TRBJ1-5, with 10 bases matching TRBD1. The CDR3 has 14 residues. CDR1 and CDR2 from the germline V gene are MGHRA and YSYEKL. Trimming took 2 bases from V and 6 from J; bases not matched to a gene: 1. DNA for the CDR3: TGCGCCAGCAGCCAACGGGACAGGGGTCAGCCCCAGCATTTT. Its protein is CASSQRDRGQPQHF.

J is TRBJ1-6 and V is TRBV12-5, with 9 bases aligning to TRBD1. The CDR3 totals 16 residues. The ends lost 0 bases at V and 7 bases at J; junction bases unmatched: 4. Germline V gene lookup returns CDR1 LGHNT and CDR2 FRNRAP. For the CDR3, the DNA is TGTGCTAGTGGTTTGGTATTGGGACAGGGCAATTCACCCCTCCACTTT. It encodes CASGLVLGQGNSPLHF.

The CDR3 is CAISSGTGGYEQYF. CDR3 nucleotides: TGTGCCATCAGTTCAGGGACAGGGGGCTACGAGCAGTACTTC. The V gene is TRBV10-3, the J gene TRBJ2-7, with 11 bases that match TRBD1. V dropped 5 bases and J dropped 3; count of bases not matched to a gene: 3. The germline V gene encodes CDR1 ENHRY and CDR2 SYGVKD. The CDR3 spans 14 residues.

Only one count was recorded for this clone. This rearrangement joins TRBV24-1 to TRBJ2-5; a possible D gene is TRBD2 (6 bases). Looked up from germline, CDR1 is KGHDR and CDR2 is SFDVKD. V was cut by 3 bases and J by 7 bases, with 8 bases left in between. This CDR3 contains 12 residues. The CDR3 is CATSDGGGTQYF. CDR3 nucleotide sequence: TGTGCCACCAGTGATGGGGGAGGGACCCAGTACTTC.

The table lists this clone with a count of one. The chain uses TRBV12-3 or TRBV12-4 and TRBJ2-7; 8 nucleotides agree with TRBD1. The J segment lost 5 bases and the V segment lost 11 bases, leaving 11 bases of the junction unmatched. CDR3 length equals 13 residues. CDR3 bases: TGTGCCTCCCGGTCGGACAGGGCGAACGAGCAGTACTTC. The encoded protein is CASRSDRANEQYF.

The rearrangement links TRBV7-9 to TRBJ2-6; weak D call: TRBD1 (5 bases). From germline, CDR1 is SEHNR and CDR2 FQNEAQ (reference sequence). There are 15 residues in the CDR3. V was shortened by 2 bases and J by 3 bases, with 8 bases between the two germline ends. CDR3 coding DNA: TGTGCCAGCAGCTTACAGGGTATTGGGGCCAACGTCCTGACTTTC. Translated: CASSLQGIGANVLTF.

The CDR3 loop reads CASRPDRRYSNQPQHF. Here the CDR3 DNA reads TGTGCCAGTAGGCCGGACAGGCGGTATAGCAATCAGCCCCAGCATTTT. The chain carries TRBV19 and TRBJ1-5, with 7 bases fitting TRBD1. This CDR3 spans 16 amino acids. Losses at the gene ends were 6 bases for V and 0 bases for J; bases not matched to a gene: 8. Germline-derived CDR1 and CDR2 are LNHDA and SQIVND (reference sequence).

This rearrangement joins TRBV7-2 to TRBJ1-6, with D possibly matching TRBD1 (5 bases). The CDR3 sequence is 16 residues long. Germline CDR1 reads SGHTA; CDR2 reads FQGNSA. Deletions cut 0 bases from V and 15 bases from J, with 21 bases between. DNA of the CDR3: TGTGCCAGCAGCTTAGCGAAGGTTAACCGCCGGAGGGGCCTCCACTTT. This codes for CASSLAKVNRRRGLHF.

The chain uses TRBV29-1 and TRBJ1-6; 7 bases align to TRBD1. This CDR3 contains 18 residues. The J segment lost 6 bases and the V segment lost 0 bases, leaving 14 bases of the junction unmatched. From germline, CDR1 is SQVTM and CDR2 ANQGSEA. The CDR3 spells CSVEDKGLKDRPNSPLHF. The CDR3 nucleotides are TGCAGCGTTGAAGATAAAGGTCTTAAGGACAGGCCTAATTCACCCCTCCACTTT.

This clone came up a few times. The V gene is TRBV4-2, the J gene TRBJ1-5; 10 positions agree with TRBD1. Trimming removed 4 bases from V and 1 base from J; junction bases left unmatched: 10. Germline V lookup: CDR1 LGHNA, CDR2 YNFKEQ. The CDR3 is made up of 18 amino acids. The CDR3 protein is CASSRYTAGQGSNQPQHF. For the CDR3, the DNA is TGTGCCAGCAGCCGATATACCGCGGGACAGGGGAGCAATCAGCCCCAGCATTTT.

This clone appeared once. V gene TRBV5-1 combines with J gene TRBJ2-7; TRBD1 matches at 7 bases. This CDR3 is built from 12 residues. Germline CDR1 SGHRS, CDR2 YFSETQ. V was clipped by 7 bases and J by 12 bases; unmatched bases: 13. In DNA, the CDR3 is TGCGCCAGCCAGGAACCGACAGGGAATGCGTACTTC. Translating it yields CASQEPTGNAYF.

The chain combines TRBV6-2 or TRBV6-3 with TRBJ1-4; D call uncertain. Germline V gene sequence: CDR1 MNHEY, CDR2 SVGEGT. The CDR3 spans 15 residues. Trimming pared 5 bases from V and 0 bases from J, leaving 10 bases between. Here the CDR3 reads CASSTREATNEKLFF. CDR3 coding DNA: TGTGCCAGCAGTACCCGTGAGGCAACTAATGAAAAACTGTTTTTT.

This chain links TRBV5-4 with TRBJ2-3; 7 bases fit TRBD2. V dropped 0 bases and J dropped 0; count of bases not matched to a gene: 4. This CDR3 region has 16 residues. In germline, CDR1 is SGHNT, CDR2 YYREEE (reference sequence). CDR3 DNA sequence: TGTGCCAGCAGCTTGGGCGGGGGAGCTAGCACAGATACGCAGTATTTT. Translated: CASSLGGGASTDTQYF.

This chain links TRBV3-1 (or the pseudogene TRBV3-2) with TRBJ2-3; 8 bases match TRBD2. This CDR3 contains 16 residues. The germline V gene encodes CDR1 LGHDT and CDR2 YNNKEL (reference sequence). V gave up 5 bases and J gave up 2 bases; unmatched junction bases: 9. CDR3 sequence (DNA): TGTGCCAGCAGCAAAAGGGTCGGGGGGGCCACAGATACGCAGTATTTT. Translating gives CASSKRVGGATDTQYF.

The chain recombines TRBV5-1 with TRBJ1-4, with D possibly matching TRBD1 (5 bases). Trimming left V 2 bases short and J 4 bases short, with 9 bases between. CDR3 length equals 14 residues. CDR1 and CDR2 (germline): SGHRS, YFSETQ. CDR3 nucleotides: TGCGCCAGCAGCTTTCGGGGGATTAATGAAAAACTGTTTTTT. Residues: CASSFRGINEKLFF. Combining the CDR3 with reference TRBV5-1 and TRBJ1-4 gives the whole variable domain KAGVTQTPRYLIKTRGQQVTLSCSPISGHRSVSWYQQTPGQGLQFLFEYFSETQRNKGNFPGRFSGRQFSNSRSEMNVSTLELGDSALYLCASSFRGINEKLFFGSGTQLSVL.

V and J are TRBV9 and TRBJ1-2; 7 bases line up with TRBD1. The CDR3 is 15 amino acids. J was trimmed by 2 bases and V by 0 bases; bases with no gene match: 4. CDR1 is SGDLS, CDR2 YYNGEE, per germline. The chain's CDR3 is CASSVDQTGNYGYTF. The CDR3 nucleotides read TGTGCCAGCAGCGTAGACCAGACAGGGAACTATGGCTACACCTTC.

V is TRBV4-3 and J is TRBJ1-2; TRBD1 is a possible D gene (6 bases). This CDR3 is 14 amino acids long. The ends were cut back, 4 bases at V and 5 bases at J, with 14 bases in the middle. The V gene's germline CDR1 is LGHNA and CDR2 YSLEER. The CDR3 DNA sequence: TGCGCCAGCAGCCTAGGACCCGGGACATATGGCTACACCTTC. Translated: CASSLGPGTYGYTF.

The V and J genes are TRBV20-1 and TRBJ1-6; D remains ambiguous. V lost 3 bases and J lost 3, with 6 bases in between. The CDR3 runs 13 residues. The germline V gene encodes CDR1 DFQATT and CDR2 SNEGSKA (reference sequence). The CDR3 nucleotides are TGCAGTGCTAGTCGAGGCTATAATTCACCCCTCCACTTT. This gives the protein CSASRGYNSPLHF.

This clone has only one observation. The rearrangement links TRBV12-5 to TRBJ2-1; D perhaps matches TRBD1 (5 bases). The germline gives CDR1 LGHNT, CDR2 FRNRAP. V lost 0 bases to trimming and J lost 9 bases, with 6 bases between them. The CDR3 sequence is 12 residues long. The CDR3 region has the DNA TGTGCTAGTGGTTTGGTAAGGGGTGAGCAGTTCTTC. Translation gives CASGLVRGEQFF.

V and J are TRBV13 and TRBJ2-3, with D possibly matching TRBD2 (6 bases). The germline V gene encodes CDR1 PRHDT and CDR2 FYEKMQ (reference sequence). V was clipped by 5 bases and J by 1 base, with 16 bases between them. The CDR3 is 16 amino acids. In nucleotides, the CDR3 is TGTGCCAGCAGCCCCCGGGTAGCGGTACGCACAGATACGCAGTATTTT. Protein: CASSPRVAVRTDTQYF.

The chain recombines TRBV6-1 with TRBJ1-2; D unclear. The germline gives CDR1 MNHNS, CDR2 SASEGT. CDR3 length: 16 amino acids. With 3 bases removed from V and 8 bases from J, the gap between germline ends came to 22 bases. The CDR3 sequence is CASSDPWSGNLGGYTF. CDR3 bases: TGTGCCAGCAGTGATCCCTGGAGCGGTAATTTGGGAGGCTACACCTTC.

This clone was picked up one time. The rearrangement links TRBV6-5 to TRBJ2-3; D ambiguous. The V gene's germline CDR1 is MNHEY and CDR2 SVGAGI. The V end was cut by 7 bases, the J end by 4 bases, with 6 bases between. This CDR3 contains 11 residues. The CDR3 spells CASNNADTQYF. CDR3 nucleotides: TGTGCCAGCAACAACGCAGATACGCAGTATTTT.

The CDR3 is CATSRDPTRPGEQYF. The CDR3 nucleotides read TGTGCCACCAGCAGAGATCCGACCCGGCCGGGGGAGCAGTACTTC. The chain joins TRBV15 to TRBJ2-7; a weak D match, TRBD2 (5 bases). Trimming shortened V by 0 bases and J by 7 bases, and 16 bases separated the two germline ends. CDR1 LNHNV and CDR2 YYDKDF come from the germline V gene (reference sequence). This CDR3 has 15 residues.

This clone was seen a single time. CDR3 DNA: TGTGCCAGCAGTCGAAGCCTAGCGGGGGGCGGAAATGAGCAGTTCTTC. This encodes CASSRSLAGGGNEQFF. The rearrangement links TRBV6-6 to TRBJ2-1; 11 bases agree with TRBD2. Unmatched junction bases numbered 10, after V lost 5 bases and J lost 7 bases. The germline V gene encodes CDR1 MNHNY and CDR2 SVGAGI (reference sequence). The length of the CDR3 is 16 residues.

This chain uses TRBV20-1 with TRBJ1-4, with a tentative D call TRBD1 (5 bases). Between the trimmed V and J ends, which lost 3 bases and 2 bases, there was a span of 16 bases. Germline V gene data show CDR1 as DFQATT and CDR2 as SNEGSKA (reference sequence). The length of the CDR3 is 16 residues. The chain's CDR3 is CSASGQGKATNEKLFF. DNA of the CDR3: TGCAGTGCTAGTGGGCAGGGAAAAGCGACTAATGAAAAACTGTTTTTT.